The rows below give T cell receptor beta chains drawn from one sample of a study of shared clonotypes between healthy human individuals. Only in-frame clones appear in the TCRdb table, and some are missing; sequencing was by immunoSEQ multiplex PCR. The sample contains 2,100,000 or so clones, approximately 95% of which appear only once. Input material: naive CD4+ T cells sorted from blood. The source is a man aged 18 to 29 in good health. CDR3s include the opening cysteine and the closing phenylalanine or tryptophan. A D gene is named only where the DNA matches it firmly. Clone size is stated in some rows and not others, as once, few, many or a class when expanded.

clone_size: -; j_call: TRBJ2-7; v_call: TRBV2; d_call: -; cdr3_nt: TGTGCCAGCAACAGGGTCCATGACGAGCAGTACTTC; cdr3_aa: CASNRVHDEQYF
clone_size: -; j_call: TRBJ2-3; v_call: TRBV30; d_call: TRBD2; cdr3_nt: TGTGCCTGGAGGTTAGCGGGGGGGCGGGATACGCAGTATTTT; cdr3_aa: CAWRLAGGRDTQYF
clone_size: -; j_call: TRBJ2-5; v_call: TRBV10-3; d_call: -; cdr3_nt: TGTGCCATCAGTGAGACCCCGTGGGGAGGAGAGACCCAGTACTTC; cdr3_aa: CAISETPWGGETQYF
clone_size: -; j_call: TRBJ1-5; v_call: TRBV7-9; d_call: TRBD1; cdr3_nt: TGTGCCAGCAGCTTTGGGACAGGGGGCAATCAGCCCCAGCATTTT; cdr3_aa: CASSFGTGGNQPQHF
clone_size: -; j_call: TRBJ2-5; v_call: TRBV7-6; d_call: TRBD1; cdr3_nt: TGTGCCAGCAGCCCACCGGGACAGGGGCAATGGTTTGGGGAGACCCAGTACTTC; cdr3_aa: CASSPPGQGQWFGETQYF
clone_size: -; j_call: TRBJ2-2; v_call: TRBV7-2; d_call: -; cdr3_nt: TGTGCCAGCAGCTTAGAAATGGGTAACGGGGAGCTGTTTTTT; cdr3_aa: CASSLEMGNGELFF
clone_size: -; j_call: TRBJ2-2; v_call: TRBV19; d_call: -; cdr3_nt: TGTGCCAGTAGTATAGGAAGCACCGGGGAGCTGTTTTTT; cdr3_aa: CASSIGSTGELFF
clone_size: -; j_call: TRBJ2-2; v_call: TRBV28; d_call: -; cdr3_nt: TGTGCCAGCAGTTCCTGGGAGATTACCGGGGAGCTGTTTTTT; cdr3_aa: CASSSWEITGELFF
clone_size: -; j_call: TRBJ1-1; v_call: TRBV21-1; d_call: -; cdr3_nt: TGTGCCAGCAGGCCCCTCATGGAGTTTGGATTAACTTTCTTT; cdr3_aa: CASRPLMEFGLTFF
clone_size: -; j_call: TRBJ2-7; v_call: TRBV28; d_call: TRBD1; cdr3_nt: TGTGCCAGCAGAAAAACCGGGACAGCTCTTTACGAGCAGTACTTC; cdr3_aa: CASRKTGTALYEQYF
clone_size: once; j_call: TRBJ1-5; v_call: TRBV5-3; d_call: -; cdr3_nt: TGTGCCAGAAGCTTGGTCGCGGGTTATAGCAATCAGCCCCAGCATTTT; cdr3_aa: CARSLVAGYSNQPQHF
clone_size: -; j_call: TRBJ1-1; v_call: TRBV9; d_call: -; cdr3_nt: TGTGCCAGCAGCCCCCGGGGAGCAGTCAGGGCATCCACTGAAGCTTTCTTT; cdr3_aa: CASSPRGAVRASTEAFF
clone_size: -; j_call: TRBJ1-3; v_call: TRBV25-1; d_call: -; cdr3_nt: TGTGCCAGCAGTGAATACGGTCTCTCTGGAAACACCATATATTTT; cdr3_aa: CASSEYGLSGNTIYF
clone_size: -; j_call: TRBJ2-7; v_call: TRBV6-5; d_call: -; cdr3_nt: TGTGCCAGCAGTTACGGTGCTACCGAGCAGTACTTC; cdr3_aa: CASSYGATEQYF
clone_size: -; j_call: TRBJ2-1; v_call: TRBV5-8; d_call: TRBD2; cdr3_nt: TGTGCCAGCAGCCGATTCCGACTAGCAGACACCTACAATGAGCAGTTCTTC; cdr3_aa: CASSRFRLADTYNEQFF
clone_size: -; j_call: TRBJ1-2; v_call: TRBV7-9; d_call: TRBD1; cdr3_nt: TGTGCCAGCAGCTTTCCCGGGACAGAGGCTAACTATGGCTACACCTTC; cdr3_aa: CASSFPGTEANYGYTF
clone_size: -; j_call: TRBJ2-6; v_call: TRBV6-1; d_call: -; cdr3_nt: TGTGCCAGCAGTGTCCAGGAGATGGGCAACTCTGGGGCCAACGTCCTGACTTTC; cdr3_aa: CASSVQEMGNSGANVLTF
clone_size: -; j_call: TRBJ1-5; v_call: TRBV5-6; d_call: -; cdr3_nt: TGTGCCAGCAGCGGCGGGGCCAATCAGCCCCAGCATTTT; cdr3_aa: CASSGGANQPQHF
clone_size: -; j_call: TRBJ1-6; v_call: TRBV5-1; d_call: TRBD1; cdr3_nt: TGCGCCAGCAGCTTTGGGGCCACAGGGGGGTATAATTCACCCCTCCACTTT; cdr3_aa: CASSFGATGGYNSPLHF
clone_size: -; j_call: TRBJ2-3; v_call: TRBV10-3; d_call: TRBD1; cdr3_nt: TGTGCCATCAGTGAGCTTGGGACAGACACAGATACGCAGTATTTT; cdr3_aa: CAISELGTDTDTQYF
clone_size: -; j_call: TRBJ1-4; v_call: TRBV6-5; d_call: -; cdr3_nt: TGTGCCAGCAGGAAAGACAGTGCAACTAATGAAAAACTGTTTTTT; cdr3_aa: CASRKDSATNEKLFF
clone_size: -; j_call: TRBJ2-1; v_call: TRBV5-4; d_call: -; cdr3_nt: TGTGCCAGCAGCACTGGACAGCGTTCCTACAATGAGCAGTTCTTC; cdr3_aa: CASSTGQRSYNEQFF
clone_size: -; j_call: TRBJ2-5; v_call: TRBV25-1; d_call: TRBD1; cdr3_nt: TGTGCCAGCAGGGACAGGTCGGAGACCCAGTACTTC; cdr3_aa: CASRDRSETQYF
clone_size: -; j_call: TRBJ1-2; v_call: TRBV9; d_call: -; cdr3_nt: TGTGCCAGCAGCGTTGGGGCAGAGAACTATGGCTACACCTTC; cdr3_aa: CASSVGAENYGYTF
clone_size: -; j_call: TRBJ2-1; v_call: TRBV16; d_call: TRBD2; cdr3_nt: TGTGCCAGCAGCCAGACTAGCGGGAGAATAGGTGAGCAGTTCTTC; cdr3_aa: CASSQTSGRIGEQFF
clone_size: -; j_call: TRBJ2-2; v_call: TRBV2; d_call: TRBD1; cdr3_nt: TGTGCCAGCAGCCGGACAGGGTCGGCCGGGGAGCTGTTTTTT; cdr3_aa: CASSRTGSAGELFF
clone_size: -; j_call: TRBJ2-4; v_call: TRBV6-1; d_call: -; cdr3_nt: TGTGCCAGCAGTGAACTATCTGGCGGTGGCATTCAGTACTTC; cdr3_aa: CASSELSGGGIQYF
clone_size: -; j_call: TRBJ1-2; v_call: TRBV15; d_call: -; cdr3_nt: TGTGCCACCAGCATTGGGGGGACCCACTATGGCTACACCTTC; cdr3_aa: CATSIGGTHYGYTF
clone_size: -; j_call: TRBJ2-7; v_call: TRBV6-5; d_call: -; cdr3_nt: TGTGCCAGCAGTCGAACGGACAGCCTATCCCCCGAGCAGTACTTC; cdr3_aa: CASSRTDSLSPEQYF
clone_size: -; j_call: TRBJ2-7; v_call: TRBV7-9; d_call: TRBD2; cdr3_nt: TGTGCCAGCAGCCGCTGGCCTAGCGGGCCGTCCTACGAGCAGTACTTC; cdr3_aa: CASSRWPSGPSYEQYF
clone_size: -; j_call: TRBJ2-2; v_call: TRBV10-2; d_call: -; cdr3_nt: TGCGCCATCTCTAGCGCCTACGGGGAGCTGTTTTTT; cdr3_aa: CAISSAYGELFF
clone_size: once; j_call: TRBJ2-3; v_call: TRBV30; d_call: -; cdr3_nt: TGTGCCTGGAGTGTGCTTTCTGCCGCGGCAGATACGCAGTATTTT; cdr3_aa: CAWSVLSAAADTQYF
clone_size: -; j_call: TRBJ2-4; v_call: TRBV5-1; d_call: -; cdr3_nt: TGCGCCAGCAGCCTGGGGGCACTAGCTCAAAACATTCAGTACTTC; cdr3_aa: CASSLGALAQNIQYF
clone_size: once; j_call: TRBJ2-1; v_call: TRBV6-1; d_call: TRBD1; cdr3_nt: TGTGCCAGCGTAAGTGTGAGGGGGCAGAACAATGAGCAGTTCTTC; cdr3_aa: CASVSVRGQNNEQFF
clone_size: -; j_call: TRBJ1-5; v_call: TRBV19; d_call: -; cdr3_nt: TGTGCCAGTAGTCCACCTCTGGGCCGTGGCAATCAGCCCCAGCATTTT; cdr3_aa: CASSPPLGRGNQPQHF
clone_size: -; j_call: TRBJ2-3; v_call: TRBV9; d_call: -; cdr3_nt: TGTGCCAGCAGCGGCCGGATCACTTTTGTTCGGGGTTCAGGCACAGATACGCAGTATTTT; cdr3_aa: CASSGRITFVRGSGTDTQYF
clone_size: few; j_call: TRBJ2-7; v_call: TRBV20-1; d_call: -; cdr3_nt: TGCAGTGCTAGAGAGGAATACGAGCAGTACTTC; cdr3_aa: CSAREEYEQYF
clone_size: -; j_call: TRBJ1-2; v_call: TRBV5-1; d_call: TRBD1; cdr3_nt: TGCGCCAGCAGCGGGGGGACAGGGCTCTATGGCTACACCTTC; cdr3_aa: CASSGGTGLYGYTF
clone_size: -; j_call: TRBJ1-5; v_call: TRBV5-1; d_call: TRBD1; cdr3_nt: TGCGCCAGCAGCTTGGGAGGGACAGGGGACTATCAGCCCCAGCATTTT; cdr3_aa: CASSLGGTGDYQPQHF
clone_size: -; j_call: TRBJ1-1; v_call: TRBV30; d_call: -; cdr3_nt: TGTGCCTGGAGTGTATTTACACCGGGCACTGAAGCTTTCTTT; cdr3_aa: CAWSVFTPGTEAFF
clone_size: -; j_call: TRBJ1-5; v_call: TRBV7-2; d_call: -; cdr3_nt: TGTGCCAGCAGTCCTGACGTTTTGGGAAATCAGCCCCAGCATTTT; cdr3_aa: CASSPDVLGNQPQHF
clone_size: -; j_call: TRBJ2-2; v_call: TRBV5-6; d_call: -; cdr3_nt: TGTGCCAGCAGCCGAACAGGATCGAACACCGGGGAGCTGTTTTTT; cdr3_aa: CASSRTGSNTGELFF
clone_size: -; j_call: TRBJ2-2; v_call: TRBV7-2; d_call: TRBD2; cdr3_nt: TGTGCCAGCAGCTTAGCCCGAGGCGGGAGAGACACCGGGGAGCTGTTTTTT; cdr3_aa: CASSLARGGRDTGELFF
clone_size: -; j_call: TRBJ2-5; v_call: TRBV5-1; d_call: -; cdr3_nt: TGCGCCAGCAGCCGGCTCCCGGGCGAGGAGACCCAGTACTTC; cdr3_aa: CASSRLPGEETQYF
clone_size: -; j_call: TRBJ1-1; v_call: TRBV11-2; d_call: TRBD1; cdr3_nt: TGTGCCAGCAGCCTAACAGGGGGCACGAACACTGAAGCTTTCTTT; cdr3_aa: CASSLTGGTNTEAFF
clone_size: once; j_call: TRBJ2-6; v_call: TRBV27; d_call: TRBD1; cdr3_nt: TGTGCCAGCAGTTTATGTAGGGGTGTTTGGACAGGGTTCTCTGGGGCCAACGTCCTGACTTTC; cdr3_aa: CASSLCRGVWTGFSGANVLTF
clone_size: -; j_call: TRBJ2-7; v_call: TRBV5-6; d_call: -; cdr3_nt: -; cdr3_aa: CASSLLMSGFGTGAAGVYF
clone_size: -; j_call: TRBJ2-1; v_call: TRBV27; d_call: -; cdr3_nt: TGTGCCAGCAGTGGCGATAGGTGGGACAATGAGCAGTTCTTC; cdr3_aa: CASSGDRWDNEQFF
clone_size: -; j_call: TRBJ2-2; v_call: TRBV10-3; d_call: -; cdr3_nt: TGTGCCATCAGTGAGGGCAGGGCACCCGGGGAGCTGTTTTTT; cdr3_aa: CAISEGRAPGELFF
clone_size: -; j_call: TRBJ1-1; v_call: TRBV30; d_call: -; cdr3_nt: TGTGCCTGGAGTGGAAGGGGGTCCTGGGGCACTGAAGCTTTCTTT; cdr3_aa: CAWSGRGSWGTEAFF
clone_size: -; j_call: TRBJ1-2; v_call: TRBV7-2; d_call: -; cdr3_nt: TGTGCCAGCAGCGAACGGGACTTTCCAAACACAAACTATGGCTACACCTTC; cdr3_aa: CASSERDFPNTNYGYTF
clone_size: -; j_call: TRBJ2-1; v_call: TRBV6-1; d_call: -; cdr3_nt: TGTGCCAGCATGCCCCAGCTATACGGTGAGCAGTTCTTC; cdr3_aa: CASMPQLYGEQFF
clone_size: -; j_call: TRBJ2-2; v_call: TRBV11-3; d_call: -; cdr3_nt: TGTGCCAGCAGCCCAGACACGGCGGAGACCGGGGAGCTGTTTTTT; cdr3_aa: CASSPDTAETGELFF
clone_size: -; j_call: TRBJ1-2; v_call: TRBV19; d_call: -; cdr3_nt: TGTGCCAGTAGTATAGCCACAGCCGGGACGTACTATGGCTACACCTTC; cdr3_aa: CASSIATAGTYYGYTF